The present TCR beta chain was sequenced within a study of T-cell memory formation after mild COVID-19. Background on the study: TCR clusters were largely donor specific.

This CDR3 contains 15 residues. V lost 1 base and J lost 2; bases outside the gene matches: 5. CDR1 SGHRS and CDR2 YFSETQ come from the germline V gene. TCRdb independently ran MiXCR on the 5' RACE reads; one entry per CDR3 protein. Among 300,000 to 350,000 distinct CDR3 sequences listed, roughly an eighth were seen once. Sequenced material: PBMCs or a T cell subset sorted from them (not recorded which). The origin of this receptor is a man aged 18 to 35 who had mild COVID-19 (a few samples of this study predate the infection). Cell type and time point are not known. The chain is built from TRBV5-1 and TRBJ1-1; 7 bases are a match to TRBD1. The CDR3 spells CASSLRTGENTEAFF. The CDR3 DNA is TGCGCCAGCAGCTTGAGAACAGGGGAAAACACTGAAGCTTTCTTT. The full variable domain, with the rest looked up from reference TRBV5-1 and TRBJ1-1, is KAGVTQTPRYLIKTRGQQVTLSCSPISGHRSVSWYQQTPGQGLQFLFEYFSETQRNKGNFPGRFSGRQFSNSRSEMNVSTLELGDSALYLCASSLRTGENTEAFFGQGTRLTVV.